The T cell receptor beta chain under discussion was sequenced for a study of blood T cells in healthy people across ages. Study at large: There was about one barcoded beta molecule captured by template switching per two T cells. The study, taken as a whole, reports: The fall in TCR beta diversity per million T cells was roughly linear with age.

This CDR3 is built from 12 residues. V lost 3 bases and J 7 bases, leaving 9 bases between the germline ends. Per the germline V gene, CDR1 is SNHLY and CDR2 is FYNNEI. A sample-barcoded 5' primer and a J-beta primer mix were used in a second PCR of about 7 to 12 cycles. Each CDR3 protein is one row after TCRdb ran MiXCR on the 5' RACE reads. Of about 1.1 million distinct CDR3 sequences listed, roughly two fifths are singletons. Per sample, at least 6 micrograms of total RNA were extracted. This clonotype was picked up a small number of times. The antigen remains undetermined. The V and J genes are TRBV2 and TRBJ1-2, with D unresolved. The specimen sequenced was blood. The TCR originated in a man between 18 and 29 years old in good health. CDR3 amino acids: CASSEAGPGYTF. The CDR3 bases are TGTGCCAGCAGTGAGGCGGGCCCTGGCTACACCTTC.